Following are 25 T cell receptor beta chains from one sample sequenced in a study of vaccination and CD4 T cells after COVID-19. Sequencing of cultured CD4+ T cell DNA used the Oncomine TCR Beta short-read assay. TCRdb analysed the PCR reads with MiXCR anew, one entry per CDR3 protein. The table includes fewer than 20,000 distinct CDR3 sequences, more than 45% detected once. Time point noted: late sampling 161 to 241 days after vaccination in three convalescent patients. Regarding treatment: approximately nine-day PBMC culture with coronavirus spike peptide pools or control peptides (ViraFEST assay). These receptors' antigens are unknown. The starting material was CD4+ T cells from blood, cultured in vitro, obtained about 7 months after SARS-CoV-2 vaccination. The receptors shown here come from a human donor who had recovered from COVID-19.

V usage is TRBV20-1 and J usage is TRBJ1-2; D not resolved. V lost 5 bases to trimming and J lost 5 bases, with 12 bases between them. The CDR3 is 12 amino acids. Germline V CDR1 and CDR2: DFQATT, SNEGSKA (reference sequence). CDR3 region: CSAPSTPYGYTF. In DNA, the CDR3 is TGCAGTGCTCCTTCGACGCCTTATGGCTACACCTTC.

The chain is built from TRBV10-2 and TRBJ1-1; D is possibly TRBD1 (6 bases). This CDR3 is 14 amino acids long. The V gene's germline CDR1 is WSHSY and CDR2 SAAADI. V gave up 5 bases and J gave up 0 bases, with 10 bases separating them. CDR3 sequence (DNA): TGCGCCAGCAGTCCAGGGGTCCTGAACACTGAAGCTTTCTTT. It yields the protein CASSPGVLNTEAFF.

The chain has TRBV18 and TRBJ1-1, with a tentative D call TRBD1 (6 bases). Trimming took off 2 bases at V and 6 bases at J, with 10 bases between the two ends. This CDR3 comprises 13 residues. Germline loops: CDR1 KGHSH, CDR2 LQKENI. The CDR3 DNA reads as TGTGCCAGCTCACCAAACAGGGAAGCTGAAGCTTTCTTT. This codes for CASSPNREAEAFF.

The V call is TRBV7-3, the J call TRBJ2-1; D might be TRBD2 (6 bases). Trimming cost V 5 bases and J 2 bases, with 13 bases left between them. CDR1 and CDR2 from the germline V gene are SGHTA and FQGTGA. CDR3 length equals 15 residues. CDR3 sequence reads: CASSPTSDTYNEQFF. The CDR3 DNA sequence: TGTGCCAGCAGCCCGACTAGTGATACCTACAATGAGCAGTTCTTC.

This chain uses TRBV20-1 with TRBJ1-2, with 7 positions matching TRBD1. CDR3 length equals 15 residues. Per the germline V gene, CDR1 is DFQATT and CDR2 is SNEGSKA (reference sequence). The trim removed 1 base at V and 4 bases at J, leaving 9 bases unmatched. The CDR3 loop reads CSARGTGDQVYGYTF. The CDR3, as DNA: TGCAGTGCTAGAGGAACAGGGGATCAGGTCTATGGCTACACCTTC.

The V call is TRBV7-2, the J call TRBJ2-1; 10 bases match TRBD2. From germline, CDR1 is SGHTA and CDR2 FQGNSA. V trimming: 7 bases; J trimming: 8 bases; junction bases outside the gene matches: 8. This CDR3 contains 14 residues. CDR3 coding DNA: TGTGCCAGCACGATTAGCGGGGGGTTGTATGAGCAGTTCTTC. It yields the protein CASTISGGLYEQFF.

The rearrangement links TRBV27 to TRBJ1-5, with 9 nucleotides matching TRBD1. The trim removed 6 bases at V and 0 bases at J, leaving 9 bases unmatched. The germline CDR1 and CDR2 sequences are MNHEY and SMNVEV (reference sequence). The CDR3 length is 17 residues. The CDR3 loop reads CASRGTGMCHSNQPQHF. In nucleotides, the CDR3 is TGTGCCAGCAGAGGGACAGGGATGTGCCATAGCAATCAGCCCCAGCATTTT.

The chain couples TRBV7-9 to TRBJ1-2; maybe TRBD1 (6 bases). The length of the CDR3 is 15 residues. The ends were cut back, 5 bases at V and 0 bases at J, with 13 bases in the middle. Germline V gene sequence: CDR1 SEHNR, CDR2 FQNEAQ (reference sequence). CDR3 sequence (DNA): TGTGCCAGCAGCCCCTCAGGGGCGACTAACTATGGCTACACCTTC. Its protein product is CASSPSGATNYGYTF.

The chain joins TRBV27 to TRBJ2-7; 10 positions agree with TRBD2. The ends lost 0 bases at V and 4 bases at J; junction bases unmatched: 6. The germline V gene encodes CDR1 MNHEY and CDR2 SMNVEV (reference sequence). The CDR3 is made up of 16 amino acids. CDR3 coding DNA: TGTGCCAGCAGTTTATCGCGGACTAGCGGAGAATACGAGCAGTACTTC. Protein: CASSLSRTSGEYEQYF.

V usage is TRBV7-9 and J usage is TRBJ1-2; 7 nucleotides match TRBD1. Trimming took 3 bases from V and 3 from J; bases not matched to a gene: 7. CDR3 length: 15 amino acids. The germline CDR1 and CDR2 sequences are SEHNR and FQNEAQ (reference sequence). The CDR3 sequence: CASSFYSGGYYGYTF. DNA for the CDR3: TGTGCCAGCAGCTTTTATTCAGGGGGATACTATGGCTACACCTTC.

V usage is TRBV5-1 and J usage is TRBJ2-1, with 7 bases that match TRBD2. There are 15 residues in the CDR3. Germline V gives CDR1 SGHRS, CDR2 YFSETQ. The junction had 5 bases not matched to a gene; V was cut back by 5 bases and J by 0 bases. The CDR3 sequence is CASRVGTTSYNEQFF. CDR3 DNA sequence: TGCGCCAGCAGGGTCGGGACTACCTCCTACAATGAGCAGTTCTTC. Drawing the rest from reference TRBV5-1 and TRBJ2-1, the complete variable domain is KAGVTQTPRYLIKTRGQQVTLSCSPISGHRSVSWYQQTPGQGLQFLFEYFSETQRNKGNFPGRFSGRQFSNSRSEMNVSTLELGDSALYLCASRVGTTSYNEQFFGPGTRLTVL.

This clonotype was counted between two and nine times. The chain carries TRBV7-2 and TRBJ2-7, with TRBD2 as a possible D gene (6 bases). The V end lost 2 bases, the J end lost 6 bases, and 11 bases lay between the germline ends. From germline, CDR1 is SGHTA and CDR2 FQGNSA. The CDR3 covers 13 residues. The DNA for the CDR3 is TGTGCCAGCAGCTTACGGGAGTCTTTCGAGCAGTACTTC. Protein sequence: CASSLRESFEQYF.

In its sample, this clonotype was seen many times. V gene TRBV6-1 combines with J gene TRBJ1-5; TRBD1 is a possible D gene (5 bases). Germline assignment: CDR1 MNHNS and CDR2 SASEGT. V was cut by 6 bases and J by 2 bases, with 14 bases left in between. This CDR3 has 15 residues. CDR3 sequence: CASRIVRVGNQPQHF. CDR3 bases: TGTGCCAGCAGGATCGTCAGGGTGGGCAATCAGCCCCAGCATTTT.

This chain connects TRBV18 to TRBJ2-5; D gene ambiguous. The CDR3 totals 14 residues. The germline V and J ends were trimmed by 2 bases and 5 bases, with 12 bases remaining between them. From germline, CDR1 is KGHSH and CDR2 LQKENI. DNA for the CDR3: TGTGCCAGCTCACCAAGTAACATCGCGGAGACCCAGTACTTC. Protein: CASSPSNIAETQYF.

This clonotype showed up just a few times. The chain uses TRBV20-1 and TRBJ1-2; TRBD1 is a possible D gene (5 bases). The CDR3 has 14 amino acids. CDR1 is DFQATT and CDR2 is SNEGSKA in the germline V gene (reference sequence). The ends were cut back, 0 bases at V and 4 bases at J, with 12 bases in the middle. The CDR3 loop reads CSARDPRVGYGYTF. The CDR3 coding sequence is TGCAGTGCTAGAGATCCCAGGGTCGGCTATGGCTACACCTTC.

This clonotype was detected a few times. V gene TRBV6-5 combines with J gene TRBJ1-1, with a weak D call TRBD1 (5 bases). Germline V gene sequence: CDR1 MNHEY, CDR2 SVGAGI. The CDR3 has 13 amino acids. V was trimmed by 2 bases and J by 8 bases, leaving 12 bases between them. The DNA for the CDR3 is TGTGCCAGCAGTTACGGGCAGGGTTTGGAAGCTTTCTTT. Protein product: CASSYGQGLEAFF.

There are a few counts of this clonotype. The rearrangement uses TRBV7-3 and TRBJ1-2; TRBD1 is a possible D gene (6 bases). Germline CDR1 and CDR2: SGHTA and FQGTGA. This CDR3 region has 13 residues. The V end lost 5 bases, the J end lost 0 bases, and 7 bases lay between the germline ends. The CDR3 bases are TGTGCCAGCAGCGAGGGGGCTAACTATGGCTACACCTTC. Its translation is CASSEGANYGYTF.

The chain employs TRBV20-1 and TRBJ1-2, with 10 nucleotides matching TRBD1. CDR3 size: 17 residues. CDR1 is DFQATT, CDR2 SNEGSKA, per germline (reference sequence). Unmatched junction bases numbered 11, after V lost 2 bases and J lost 2 bases. This chain's CDR3 is CSARSPGQGFWNYGYTF. The DNA of the CDR3 is TGCAGTGCTAGATCACCGGGACAGGGGTTTTGGAACTATGGCTACACCTTC.

The chain combines TRBV27 with TRBJ2-2; D is undetermined. The germline gives CDR1 MNHEY, CDR2 SMNVEV (reference sequence). The CDR3 is made up of 16 amino acids. V lost 4 bases and J 0 bases, leaving 12 bases between the germline ends. The CDR3 here is CASSSQPNANTGELFF. CDR3 nucleotide sequence: TGTGCCAGCAGTTCGCAGCCAAACGCGAACACCGGGGAGCTGTTTTTT.

The rearrangement joins TRBV20-1 to TRBJ1-5; no clear D gene. Between the trimmed V and J ends, which lost 3 bases and 4 bases, there was a span of 10 bases. CDR3 length: 13 amino acids. Germline V gene data show CDR1 as DFQATT and CDR2 as SNEGSKA (reference sequence). This CDR3 reads CSASKGLNQPQHF. CDR3 DNA sequence: TGCAGTGCTAGCAAGGGTCTGAATCAGCCCCAGCATTTT.

The J gene is TRBJ2-7, the V gene TRBV20-1; possibly TRBD2 for D (5 bases). CDR1 is DFQATT and CDR2 is SNEGSKA in the germline V gene (reference sequence). V was cut by 6 bases and J by 0 bases, with 15 bases left in between. There are 14 residues in the CDR3. Here the CDR3 DNA reads TGCAGTGCGAGGGCGGTTTCTAGCTCCTACGAGCAGTACTTC. Its translation is CSARAVSSSYEQYF.

The CDR3 DNA reads as TGCAGTGCTAGGCAGACTAATCAGCCCCAGCATTTT. Its protein product is CSARQTNQPQHF. The chain links TRBV20-1 to TRBJ1-5, with no clear D. The CDR3 is 12 amino acids. Germline V gene sequence: CDR1 DFQATT, CDR2 SNEGSKA (reference sequence). The V end lost 3 bases, the J end lost 4 bases, and 7 bases lay between the germline ends.

The chain uses TRBV6-1 and TRBJ2-5; D may correspond to TRBD1 or TRBD2 (5 bases each). The CDR3 length is 12 residues. The V end lost 6 bases, the J end lost 3 bases, and 8 bases lay between the germline ends. The germline gives CDR1 MNHNS, CDR2 SASEGT. The CDR3 is CASRRGKETQYF. CDR3 nucleotides: TGTGCCAGCAGGAGGGGTAAAGAGACCCAGTACTTC.

The chain links TRBV20-1 to TRBJ2-4; D gene unclear. V was shortened by 1 base and J by 0 bases, with 4 bases between the two germline ends. Per the germline V gene, CDR1 is DFQATT and CDR2 is SNEGSKA (reference sequence). This CDR3 contains 13 residues. The CDR3 spells CSARVLAKNIQYF. CDR3 bases: TGCAGTGCTAGAGTTCTAGCCAAAAACATTCAGTACTTC.

This rearrangement joins TRBV29-1 to TRBJ1-1; D may be TRBD1 (6 bases). The CDR3 totals 13 residues. Trimming removed 7 bases at V and 2 bases at J, with 14 bases between. Per germline, CDR1 SQVTM and CDR2 ANQGSEA. The CDR3 region has the DNA TGCAGCGGAGCACAGGGAACAAACACTGAAGCTTTCTTT. Its protein is CSGAQGTNTEAFF. The full variable domain, with the rest looked up from reference TRBV29-1 and TRBJ1-1, is SAVISQKPSRDICQRGTSLTIQCQVDSQVTMMFWYRQQPGQSLTLIATANQGSEATYESGFVIDKFPISRPNLTFSTLTVSNMSPEDSSIYLCSGAQGTNTEAFFGQGTRLTVV.